This T cell receptor (beta chain) was captured in a study of CXCR3-negative and CXCR3-positive naive CD8 T cells. Study-wide findings and caveats: Expression of CXCR3 was partially reduced after cryopreservation, and fresh PBMCs were used in most assays. CXCR3-positive naive cells had more hydrophobic TRB CDR3s than CXCR3-negative naive cells. Comparably high diversity was seen in both naive subsets, and much lower diversity in memory CD8+ cells.

Preparation of TRB cDNA libraries relied on 5' RACE carrying UMI labels. No DNA is given; TCRdb re-called the 5' RACE reads and lists each CDR3 protein once. Recorded here are about 7,400 distinct CDR3 sequences; the top ten clones represent about 2%. In the case of this clonotype: Its cognate antigen is unknown.

From germline, CDR1 is SGHAT and CDR2 FQNNGV. There are 18 residues in the CDR3. The chain carries TRBV11-2 and TRBJ2-6; the D call of TRBD1 rests on TCRdb alone, since no DNA is present to check it. The origin of this receptor is a human donor in good health. Some clones in this sample may be carry-over from other donors' samples. Sample: naive CXCR3- CD8+ T cells from blood. Described subset: CD45RO-CCR7+CD27+CD95- naive CD8+ T cells lacking CXCR3 (TNR3-). The CDR3 here is CASSRSGQGEFGANVLTF.